This T cell receptor beta chain derives from a study of cytomegalovirus exposure and HLA in healthy donors. Study results and limitations: In vitro checks showed that three CMV-associated chains really do target CMV antigens. Later work found that TCR association rates differed between HLA loci; DRB1 had the most and HLA-C the fewest.

Trimming removed 3 bases from V and 9 bases from J, with 14 bases in between. Germline V gene lookup returns CDR1 MNHNS and CDR2 SASEGT. The CDR3 is made up of 14 amino acids. The PCR contained 60 Vbeta and 13 Jbeta primers. TCRdb keeps only in-frame clones here, not all; method: immunoSEQ multiplex PCR. Of around 130,000 clones listed, 83% are singletons. Turning to this clone: Its antigen remains unknown.

Sequencing was done on a sample of PBMCs. V gene TRBV6-1 combines with J gene TRBJ2-2, with a tentative D call TRBD1 (5 bases). This clonotype originated in a girl between 2 and 10 years old in good health and CMV-seronegative. CDR3 in amino acids: CASSDGGRVRELFF. The DNA of the CDR3 is TGTGCCAGCAGTGATGGTGGCAGGGTAAGGGAGCTGTTTTTT.